One sample yielded the 30 T cell receptor beta chains listed below, sequenced in a study of T cell clonotyping in hematopoietic cell transplantation. The table came from immunoSEQ multiplex PCR; TCRdb's copy has only in-frame clones and leaves some out. Here the sample spans several thousand clones, roughly 72% being singletons. Material: peripheral blood mononuclear cells, obtained 100 days after allogeneic stem cell transplant. Source of these receptors: a male patient in his sixties or seventies who had an allogeneic stem cell transplant, so T cells may come from the graft donor. Some clones in this sample may be carry-over from other donors' samples.

The chain recombines TRBV27 with TRBJ2-4; a possible D gene is TRBD2 (6 bases). The ends were cut back, 10 bases at V and 6 bases at J, with 19 bases in the middle. Germline V CDR1 and CDR2: MNHEY, SMNVEV (reference sequence). The CDR3 loop spans 14 amino acids. The chain's CDR3 is CATSPIKEGNIQYF. The CDR3 nucleotides read TGTGCCACCAGCCCCATAAAGGAGGGAAACATTCAGTACTTC.

The chain links TRBV11-2 to TRBJ2-5; TRBD2 aligns across 7 bases. With 0 bases clipped from V and 3 bases from J, the junction kept 4 bases outside the gene matches. This CDR3 comprises 15 residues. The germline gives CDR1 SGHAT, CDR2 FQNNGV. The CDR3 is CASSLEASGEETQYF. The DNA for the CDR3 is TGTGCCAGCAGCTTAGAGGCTAGCGGAGAAGAGACCCAGTACTTC.

The chain employs TRBV6-5 and TRBJ1-6; 8 bases agree with TRBD1. Losses at the gene ends were 6 bases for V and 9 bases for J; bases not matched to a gene: 7. Germline V CDR1 and CDR2: MNHEY, SVGAGI. The CDR3 has 14 amino acids. The CDR3 protein is CASSRRQGLSPLHF. In nucleotides, the CDR3 is TGTGCCAGCAGCCGTAGACAGGGGCTTTCACCCCTCCACTTT.

The rearrangement uses TRBV6-1 and TRBJ1-4; D is unclear. The CDR3 sequence is 18 residues long. The ends were cut back, 1 base at V and 0 bases at J, with 15 bases in the middle. From germline, CDR1 is MNHNS and CDR2 SASEGT. CDR3 coding DNA: TGTGCCAGCAGTGAAGAGTCAGCTAACCAGGCAACTAATGAAAAACTGTTTTTT. Translated: CASSEESANQATNEKLFF.

On this clone itself: The sample holds other DNA sequences that translate to the same CDR3. The V gene is TRBV19, the J gene TRBJ2-1; 7 nucleotides line up with TRBD1. CDR1 LNHDA and CDR2 SQIVND come from the germline V gene (reference sequence). With V trimmed by 6 bases and J by 3 bases, 2 bases remained unmatched. The CDR3 runs to 13 residues. This chain's CDR3 is CASSWDSYNEQFF. Written as DNA, the CDR3 is TGTGCCAGTAGCTGGGACAGCTACAATGAGCAGTTCTTC. The variable domain in full, with the rest retrieved from reference TRBV19 and TRBJ2-1, is DGGITQSPKYLFRKEGQNVTLSCEQNLNHDAMYWYRQDPGQGLRLIYYSQIVNDFQKGDIAEGYSVSREKKESFPLTVTSAQKNPTAFYLCASSWDSYNEQFFGPGTRLTVL.

The chain links TRBV9 to TRBJ2-1; 10 bases are shared with TRBD2. The CDR3 is 15 amino acids. The V gene end was trimmed by 4 bases and the J gene end by 8 bases; junction bases not matched to a gene: 9. CDR1 and CDR2 from the germline V gene are SGDLS and YYNGEE. The CDR3 DNA is TGTGCCAGCAGCCGGAGCGGGAGGGCCTGGGATGAGCAGTTCTTC. This sequence encodes CASSRSGRAWDEQFF.

This rearrangement joins TRBV5-1 to TRBJ2-5; D is unclear. CDR1 SGHRS and CDR2 YFSETQ come from the germline V gene. The V end was cut by 0 bases, the J end by 2 bases, with 14 bases between. The CDR3 length is 16 residues. This chain's CDR3 is CASSLEAAASQETQYF. CDR3 coding DNA: TGCGCCAGCAGCTTGGAGGCGGCGGCCAGTCAAGAGACCCAGTACTTC.

This CDR3 reads CATSKPRGQGTGELFF. DNA of the CDR3: TGTGCCACCAGCAAACCCAGGGGGCAGGGCACCGGGGAGCTGTTTTTT. The chain has TRBV15 and TRBJ2-2; 8 nucleotides line up with TRBD1. Germline CDR1 is LNHNV and CDR2 is YYDKDF (reference sequence). The CDR3 spans 16 residues. J was trimmed by 4 bases and V by 4 bases; bases with no gene match: 8.

The genes are TRBV5-1 and TRBJ2-1, with TRBD2 identical over 9 bases. Germline V gene data show CDR1 as SGHRS and CDR2 as YFSETQ. With V trimmed by 0 bases and J by 4 bases, 2 bases remained unmatched. CDR3 size: 15 residues. The CDR3 bases are TGCGCCAGCAGCTTGGAGGGACTAGCTTACAATGAGCAGTTCTTC. Its translation: CASSLEGLAYNEQFF.

The chain employs TRBV30 and TRBJ2-1; D is ambiguous. The CDR3 has 8 residues. Trimming removed 7 bases from V and 10 bases from J, with 5 bases in between. Germline CDR1 GTSNPN, CDR2 SVGIG (reference sequence). CDR3 bases: TGTGCCTCCATAGAGCAGTTCTTC. It is translated as CASIEQFF. The full variable domain, its missing parts supplied by reference TRBV30 and TRBJ2-1, is SQTIHQWPATLVQPVGSPLSLECTVEGTSNPNLYWYRQAAGRGLQLLFYSVGIGQISSEVPQNLSASRPQDRQFILSSKKLLLSDSGFYLCASIEQFFGPGTRLTVL.

The gene calls are TRBV27 and TRBJ2-7; the D is unclear. The CDR3 spans 14 residues. V was cut by 3 bases and J by 2 bases, with 11 bases left in between. The germline CDR1 and CDR2 sequences are MNHEY and SMNVEV (reference sequence). The CDR3, as DNA: TGTGCCAGCAGTTTGGCAGGAGACACCTACGAGCAGTACTTC. Its translation is CASSLAGDTYEQYF.

The chain employs TRBV7-3 and TRBJ2-1, with 10 bases aligning to TRBD1. CDR3 size: 15 residues. V shed 5 bases and J 4 bases; nucleotides not matched to a gene: 5. Germline V gene sequence: CDR1 SGHTA, CDR2 FQGTGA. The CDR3 DNA is TGTGCCAGCAGCCAACGACAGGGGGCGTACAATGAGCAGTTCTTC. Translation gives CASSQRQGAYNEQFF.

The chain carries TRBV28 and TRBJ1-5, with D perhaps matching TRBD1 (6 bases). Germline V lookup: CDR1 MDHEN, CDR2 SYDVKM. The CDR3 spans 17 residues. V dropped 3 bases and J dropped 0 bases, with 15 bases sitting between them. CDR3 nucleotide sequence: TGTGCCAGCAGTTTGGAGTGGGACAATTATAGCAATCAGCCCCAGCATTTT. Translating gives CASSLEWDNYSNQPQHF.

The chain employs TRBV30 and TRBJ2-7, with TRBD2 matching 7 bases. J gave up 6 bases and V 3 bases, and 17 bases lay outside the gene matches. Germline CDR1 is GTSNPN and CDR2 is SVGIG (reference sequence). The CDR3 sequence is 16 residues long. CDR3 region: CAWSPVGLAARSEQYF. Written as DNA, the CDR3 is TGTGCCTGGAGCCCCGTGGGGCTAGCGGCTAGGTCCGAGCAGTACTTC.

This sequence joins TRBV5-6 and TRBJ2-1; the D gene is possibly TRBD1 (6 bases). The V end lost 2 bases, the J end lost 1 base, and 10 bases lay between the germline ends. The CDR3 length is 15 residues. From germline, CDR1 is SGHDT and CDR2 YYEEEE. The CDR3 DNA sequence: TGTGCCAGCAGCTTTGGGCAGGGGTCCTACAATGAGCAGTTCTTC. It codes for CASSFGQGSYNEQFF.

J is TRBJ2-1 and V is TRBV29-1; 7 bases agree with TRBD1. The V gene's germline CDR1 is SQVTM and CDR2 ANQGSEA. The length of the CDR3 is 14 residues. V shed 2 bases and J 3 bases; nucleotides not matched to a gene: 4. CDR3 region: CSVESDRDYNEQFF. The CDR3 region has the DNA TGCAGCGTTGAAAGCGACAGGGACTACAATGAGCAGTTCTTC.

This chain uses TRBV9 with TRBJ2-2, with TRBD1 matching 7 bases. Germline CDR1 is SGDLS and CDR2 is YYNGEE. Trimming took 6 bases from V and 5 from J; bases not matched to a gene: 7. The CDR3 length is 14 residues. CDR3 in amino acids: CASNQGGGTGELFF. CDR3 nucleotide sequence: TGTGCCAGCAATCAAGGGGGCGGGACCGGGGAGCTGTTTTTT.

CDR3 sequence: CASSYRATNEKLFF. Here the CDR3 DNA reads TGTGCCAGCAGCTACAGGGCAACTAATGAAAAACTGTTTTTT. V and J are TRBV7-2 and TRBJ1-4, with a weak D call TRBD1 (6 bases). Per the germline V gene, CDR1 is SGHTA and CDR2 is FQGNSA. This CDR3 spans 14 amino acids. The V gene lost 4 bases and the J gene lost 0 bases, with 6 bases spanning the gap.

V and J are TRBV30 and TRBJ1-6; D is ambiguous. CDR1 and CDR2 from the germline V gene are GTSNPN and SVGIG (reference sequence). The CDR3 covers 16 residues. Trimming removed 0 bases at V and 5 bases at J, with 14 bases between. The CDR3 reads CAWSVSQSADNSPLHF. CDR3 bases: TGTGCCTGGAGTGTAAGCCAGTCAGCGGATAATTCACCCCTCCACTTT.

CDR3 in DNA: TGTGCCAGCAGCGTAGGGGCAGGGGCGTACCAGCCCCAGCATTTT. Translated, it gives CASSVGAGAYQPQHF. The chain uses TRBV9 and TRBJ1-5; tentatively, D is TRBD1 (6 bases). Germline V CDR1 and CDR2: SGDLS, YYNGEE. The CDR3 consists of 15 residues. Trimming pared 0 bases from V and 7 bases from J, leaving 14 bases between. Filled out from reference TRBV9 and TRBJ1-5, the complete variable domain reads DSGVTQTPKHLITATGQRVTLRCSPRSGDLSVYWYQQSLDQGLQFLIQYYNGEERAKGNILERFSAQQFPDLHSELNLSSLELGDSALYFCASSVGAGAYQPQHFGDGTRLSIL.

The J gene is TRBJ1-1, the V gene TRBV6-5; D uncertain. V was trimmed by 2 bases and J by 7 bases, leaving 11 bases between them. Germline loops: CDR1 MNHEY, CDR2 SVGAGI. This CDR3 has 13 amino acids. This CDR3 reads CASSYRDWSEAFF. CDR3 sequence (DNA): TGTGCCAGCAGTTACAGGGATTGGAGTGAAGCTTTCTTT.

J is TRBJ2-5 and V is TRBV6-5, with a weak D call TRBD2 (5 bases). CDR1 MNHEY and CDR2 SVGAGI come from the germline V gene. Trimming removed 4 bases at V and 3 bases at J, with 9 bases between. CDR3 length equals 13 residues. CDR3 protein: CASSLQRKETQYF. The CDR3 DNA sequence: TGTGCCAGCAGTTTGCAGCGGAAAGAGACCCAGTACTTC.

The chain combines TRBV6-1 with TRBJ2-7; tentative D call: TRBD2 (6 bases). The CDR3 runs to 10 residues. Germline V gives CDR1 MNHNS, CDR2 SASEGT. V was clipped by 7 bases and J by 7 bases, with 8 bases between them. CDR3 sequence: CASNAGEQYF. The DNA of the CDR3 is TGTGCCAGCAATGCGGGGGAGCAGTACTTC.

The chain employs TRBV7-3 and TRBJ2-1; TRBD2 agrees at 10 bases. The germline CDR1 and CDR2 sequences are SGHTA and FQGTGA. J gave up 7 bases and V 1 base, and 10 bases lay outside the gene matches. The length of the CDR3 is 17 residues. Here the CDR3 reads CASSLMPGLASKNEQFF. The CDR3, as DNA: TGTGCCAGCAGCTTAATGCCGGGACTAGCGTCTAAAAATGAGCAGTTCTTC.

This chain joins TRBV11-2 and TRBJ2-7; 12 bases fit TRBD2. CDR1 and CDR2 from the germline V gene are SGHAT and FQNNGV. The CDR3 runs to 16 residues. The ends lost 5 bases at V and 9 bases at J; junction bases unmatched: 14. The CDR3 DNA sequence: TGTGCCAGCAGCCCAGGGACTAGCGGGCCCTCAGGCGCGCAGTACTTC. Its protein is CASSPGTSGPSGAQYF.

This rearrangement joins TRBV30 to TRBJ2-6; either TRBD1 or TRBD2 may fit D (7 bases each). Germline lookup yields CDR1 GTSNPN and CDR2 SVGIG (reference sequence). The CDR3 extends over 15 amino acids. V shed 3 bases and J shed 0 bases, with 9 bases lying between them. CDR3 nucleotide sequence: TGTGCCTGGAGCAGGGGGGGCTCTGGGGCCAACGTCCTGACTTTC. It specifies CAWSRGGSGANVLTF.

The chain carries TRBV2 and TRBJ2-1, with D perhaps being TRBD1 or TRBD2 (8 bases each). Germline V CDR1 and CDR2: SNHLY, FYNNEI. This CDR3 is built from 17 residues. The germline V and J ends were trimmed by 6 bases and 7 bases, with 25 bases remaining between them. The CDR3 nucleotides are TGTGCCAGCAGGCCAGGGGGCGGGAGGTCCCTTAAAAATGAGCAGTTCTTC. This gives the protein CASRPGGGRSLKNEQFF.

V gene TRBV6-5 combines with J gene TRBJ2-1, with D unclear. The CDR3 totals 12 residues. Trimming stripped 6 bases from V and 8 bases from J, with 11 bases between. The germline V gene encodes CDR1 MNHEY and CDR2 SVGAGI. The CDR3 DNA sequence: TGTGCCAGCAGCTCACTCTTAGATGAGCAGTTCTTC. Residues: CASSSLLDEQFF.

J is TRBJ2-5 and V is TRBV6-5; D not certain. Between the trimmed V and J ends, which lost 5 bases and 1 base, there was a span of 2 bases. The CDR3 has 11 amino acids. Germline V gene sequence: CDR1 MNHEY, CDR2 SVGAGI. The CDR3 sequence is CASSLQETQYF. The DNA for the CDR3 is TGTGCCAGCAGTCTCCAAGAGACCCAGTACTTC.

J is TRBJ2-7 and V is TRBV9, with 9 nucleotides matching TRBD2. The ends lost 10 bases at V and 1 base at J; junction bases unmatched: 9. CDR3 length: 14 amino acids. The germline CDR1 and CDR2 sequences are SGDLS and YYNGEE. CDR3 coding DNA: TGTGCCGGATTCCATAGCGGGAGATCCTACGAGCAGTACTTC. Its translation: CAGFHSGRSYEQYF.